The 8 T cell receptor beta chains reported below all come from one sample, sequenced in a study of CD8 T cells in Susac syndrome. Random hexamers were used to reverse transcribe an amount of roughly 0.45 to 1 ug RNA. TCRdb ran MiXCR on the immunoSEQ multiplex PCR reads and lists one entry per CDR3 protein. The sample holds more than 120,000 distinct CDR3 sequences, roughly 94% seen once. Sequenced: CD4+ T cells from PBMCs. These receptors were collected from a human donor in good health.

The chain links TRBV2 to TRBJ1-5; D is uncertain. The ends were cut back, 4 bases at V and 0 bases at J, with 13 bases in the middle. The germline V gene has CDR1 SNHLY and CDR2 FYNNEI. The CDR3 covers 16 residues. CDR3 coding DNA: TGTGCCAGCAGTGCAGTCGGTCTTAATAGCAATCAGCCCCAGCATTTT. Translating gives CASSAVGLNSNQPQHF. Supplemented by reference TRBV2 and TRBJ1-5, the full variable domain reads EPEVTQTPSHQVTQMGQEVILRCVPISNHLYFYWYRQILGQKVEFLVSFYNNEISEKSEIFDDQFSVERPDGSNFTLKIRSTKLEDSAMYFCASSAVGLNSNQPQHFGDGTRLSIL.

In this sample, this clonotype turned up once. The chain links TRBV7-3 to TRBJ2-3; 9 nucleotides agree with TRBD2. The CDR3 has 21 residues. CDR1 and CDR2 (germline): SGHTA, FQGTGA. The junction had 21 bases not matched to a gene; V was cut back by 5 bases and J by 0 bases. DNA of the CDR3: TGTGCCAGCAGCCTCACGAGCTTTCCTAGCGGGATCATCACTAGCACAGATACGCAGTATTTT. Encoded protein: CASSLTSFPSGIITSTDTQYF.

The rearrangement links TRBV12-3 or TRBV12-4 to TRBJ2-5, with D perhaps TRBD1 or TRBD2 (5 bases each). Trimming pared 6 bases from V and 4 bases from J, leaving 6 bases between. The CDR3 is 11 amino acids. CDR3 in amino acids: CASSGTETQYF. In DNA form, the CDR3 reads TGTGCCAGCAGCGGGACAGAGACCCAGTACTTC.

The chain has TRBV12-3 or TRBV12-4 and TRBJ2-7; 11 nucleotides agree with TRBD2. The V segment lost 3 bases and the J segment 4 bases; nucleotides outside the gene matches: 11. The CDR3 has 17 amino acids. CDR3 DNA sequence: TGTGCCAGCAGTTTCTCCCTTAGCGGGAGGGCCGCGTACGAGCAGTACTTC. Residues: CASSFSLSGRAAYEQYF.

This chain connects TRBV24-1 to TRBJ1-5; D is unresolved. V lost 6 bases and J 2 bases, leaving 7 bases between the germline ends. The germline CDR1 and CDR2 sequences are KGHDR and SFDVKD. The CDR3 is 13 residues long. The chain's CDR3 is CATSRSGNQPQHF. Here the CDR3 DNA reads TGTGCCACCAGTAGGAGTGGCAATCAGCCCCAGCATTTT.

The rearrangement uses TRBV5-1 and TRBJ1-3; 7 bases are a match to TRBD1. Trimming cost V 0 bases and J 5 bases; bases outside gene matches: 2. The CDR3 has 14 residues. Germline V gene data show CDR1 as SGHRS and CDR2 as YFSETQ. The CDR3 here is CASSLEGGRNTIYF. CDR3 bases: TGCGCCAGCAGCTTGGAAGGGGGCAGAAACACCATATATTTT.

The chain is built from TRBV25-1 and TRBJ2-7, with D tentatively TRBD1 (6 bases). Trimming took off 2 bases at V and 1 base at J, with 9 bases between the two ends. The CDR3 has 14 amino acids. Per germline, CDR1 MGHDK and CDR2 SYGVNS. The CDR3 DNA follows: TGTGCCAGCAGTGAAGCCAGGGGATCCTACGAGCAGTACTTC. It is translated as CASSEARGSYEQYF.

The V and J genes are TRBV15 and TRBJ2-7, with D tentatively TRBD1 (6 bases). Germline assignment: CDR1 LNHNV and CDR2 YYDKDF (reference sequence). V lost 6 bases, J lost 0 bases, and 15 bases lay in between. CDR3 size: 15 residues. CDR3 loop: CATSFQGTNSYEQYF. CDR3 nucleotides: TGTGCCACCAGTTTTCAGGGGACAAACTCCTACGAGCAGTACTTC. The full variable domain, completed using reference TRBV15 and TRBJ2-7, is DAMVIQNPRYQVTQFGKPVTLSCSQTLNHNVMYWYQQKSSQAPKLLFHYYDKDFNNEADTPDNFQSRRPNTSFCFLDIRSPGLGDTAMYLCATSFQGTNSYEQYFGPGTRLTVT.